These 28 T cell receptor beta chains were sequenced from one sample in a study of blood T cell repertoires in COVID-19. Produced via immunoSEQ multiplex PCR; TCRdb's table is partial and in-frame only. The sample contains under 350,000 clones, around 84% of which appear only once. Sequences were obtained from peripheral blood. The origin of the receptors is a man between 65 and 79 years old with acute or convalescent COVID-19.

V is TRBV1 and J is TRBJ2-3; the tabulated D call, TRBD2, remains unverified against the DNA. TRBV1 corresponds to a pseudogene. CDR3 size: 18 residues. This CDR3 reads CTSSQPPDQLAAHPSQYF. The CDR3 coding sequence is TGCACCAGCAGCCAACCTCCCGATCAACTAGCGGCGCATCCTTCGCAGTATTTT.

The chain is built from TRBV30 and TRBJ2-3; TRBD2 matches 14 bases. This CDR3 contains 17 residues. With V trimmed by 3 bases and J by 3 bases, 8 bases remained unmatched. Germline CDR1 and CDR2: GTSNPN and SVGIG (reference sequence). The CDR3 here is CAWRRGGLAGVTDTQYF. Here the CDR3 DNA reads TGTGCCTGGAGGCGTGGGGGACTAGCGGGAGTGACAGATACGCAGTATTTT.

The rearrangement links TRBV5-1 to TRBJ2-1; TRBD2 aligns across 10 bases. Germline assignment: CDR1 SGHRS and CDR2 YFSETQ. The CDR3 extends over 17 amino acids. After removal of 1 base from V and 5 bases from J, the junction contained 9 bases not matched to a gene. CDR3 sequence (DNA): TGCGCCAGCAGCTTGAGAGCTAGCGGGAGCCTCCACAATGAGCAGTTCTTC. It yields the protein CASSLRASGSLHNEQFF.

This clone was found a few times. The gene calls are TRBV30 and TRBJ2-1; possible D gene TRBD1, 6 bases. Germline V lookup: CDR1 GTSNPN, CDR2 SVGIG (reference sequence). The CDR3 loop spans 14 amino acids. V dropped 5 bases and J dropped 4 bases, with 15 bases sitting between them. The CDR3 DNA follows: TGTGCCTGGGACAGGAACCCCTTGTACAATGAGCAGTTCTTC. Its translation is CAWDRNPLYNEQFF.

The chain links TRBV5-1 to TRBJ2-6; a possible D gene is TRBD1 (6 bases). The CDR3 is made up of 14 amino acids. From germline, CDR1 is SGHRS and CDR2 YFSETQ. Trimming shortened V by 3 bases and J by 2 bases, and 6 bases separated the two germline ends. CDR3 sequence: CASSWGPGANVLTF. DNA of the CDR3: TGCGCCAGCAGCTGGGGGCCTGGGGCCAACGTCCTGACTTTC.

The chain joins TRBV9 to TRBJ2-3; TRBD2 aligns across 8 bases. Germline CDR1 and CDR2: SGDLS and YYNGEE. This CDR3 region has 14 residues. V was pared by 4 bases and J by 5 bases, with 6 bases of the junction left unmatched. The CDR3 DNA follows: TGTGCCAGCAGCCCGGGACTAGGTTTAGATACGCAGTATTTT. This sequence encodes CASSPGLGLDTQYF.

The chain employs TRBV5-5 and TRBJ1-1, with D perhaps TRBD1 (6 bases). V was shortened by 0 bases and J by 1 base, with 13 bases between the two germline ends. This CDR3 has 16 amino acids. Germline CDR1 reads SGHKS; CDR2 reads YYEKEE (reference sequence). As DNA, the CDR3 is TGTGCCAGCAGCTTGGTGGCAGGGGAGGGGAACACTGAAGCTTTCTTT. This gives the protein CASSLVAGEGNTEAFF.

V is TRBV25-1 and J is TRBJ1-1; the D gene is possibly TRBD1 (5 bases). This CDR3 is built from 15 residues. CDR1 and CDR2 (germline): MGHDK, SYGVNS. Trimming removed 4 bases at V and 0 bases at J, with 12 bases between. The CDR3 bases are TGTGCCAGCAGTGGCCGGACATTTCTGAACACTGAAGCTTTCTTT. Translated: CASSGRTFLNTEAFF.

This CDR3 reads CASSPRGQVNTEAFF. CDR3 DNA: TGCGCCAGCAGCCCGCGGGGACAGGTGAACACTGAAGCTTTCTTT. V gene TRBV5-1 combines with J gene TRBJ1-1; 8 positions agree with TRBD1. This CDR3 has 15 residues. Germline V gene data show CDR1 as SGHRS and CDR2 as YFSETQ. Trimming removed 4 bases from V and 0 bases from J; junction bases left unmatched: 5.

V is TRBV6-5 and J is TRBJ1-6; no firm D call. The V gene's germline CDR1 is MNHEY and CDR2 SVGAGI. V lost 6 bases to trimming and J lost 10 bases, with 7 bases between them. The CDR3 totals 11 residues. CDR3 DNA: TGTGCCAGCAGGAGAGAGTCACCCCTCCACTTT. Its translation is CASRRESPLHF.

The gene calls are TRBV10-3 and TRBJ2-5, with a weak D call TRBD2 (6 bases). The V end lost 2 bases, the J end lost 4 bases, and 20 bases lay between the germline ends. CDR1 is ENHRY and CDR2 is SYGVKD in the germline V gene. The CDR3 is 17 residues long. The CDR3 DNA reads TGTGCCATCAGTGAGGGACTGGAGGGGACGACTAGAGAGACCCAGTACTTC. Translated: CAISEGLEGTTRETQYF.

This chain uses TRBV28 with TRBJ2-1; 11 nucleotides align to TRBD2. The junction had 9 bases not matched to a gene; V was cut back by 2 bases and J by 0 bases. This CDR3 is 19 amino acids long. Germline loops: CDR1 MDHEN, CDR2 SYDVKM. CDR3 coding DNA: TGTGCCAGCAGTTTAGGACTAGCGGGCCTTTTCAGCTCCTACAATGAGCAGTTCTTC. Its protein is CASSLGLAGLFSSYNEQFF. Using reference TRBV28 and TRBJ2-1 for the parts outside the CDR3, the full variable domain is DVKVTQSSRYLVKRTGEKVFLECVQDMDHENMFWYRQDPGLGLRLIYFSYDVKMKEKGDIPEGYSVSREKKERFSLILESASTNQTSMYLCASSLGLAGLFSSYNEQFFGPGTRLTVL.

This chain links TRBV5-5 with TRBJ2-5, with D hard to call. The ends were cut back, 2 bases at V and 5 bases at J, with 10 bases in the middle. This CDR3 comprises 13 residues. Germline lookup yields CDR1 SGHKS and CDR2 YYEKEE (reference sequence). CDR3 nucleotide sequence: TGTGCCAGCAGCTTCTCAGGTTCGGAGACCCAGTACTTC. Amino acids: CASSFSGSETQYF.

The rearrangement joins TRBV10-3 to TRBJ2-1; a weak D match, TRBD2 (6 bases). Germline CDR1 ENHRY, CDR2 SYGVKD. Deletions cut 8 bases from V and 4 bases from J, with 9 bases between. This CDR3 contains 12 residues. The CDR3 sequence: CAIQGLYNEQFF. CDR3 DNA: TGTGCCATCCAGGGACTTTACAATGAGCAGTTCTTC.

V and J are TRBV30 and TRBJ1-1, with D unresolved. V was shortened by 2 bases and J by 5 bases, with 15 bases between the two germline ends. The V gene's germline CDR1 is GTSNPN and CDR2 SVGIG (reference sequence). The CDR3 extends over 14 amino acids. The CDR3 here is CAWSPPPGWTEAFF. DNA of the CDR3: TGTGCCTGGAGTCCCCCGCCGGGGTGGACTGAAGCTTTCTTT.

The sample holds one count of this clone. The chain recombines TRBV4-3 with TRBJ1-2, with 7 bases that match TRBD1. Trimming cost V 7 bases and J 4 bases; bases outside gene matches: 9. Germline V lookup: CDR1 LGHNA, CDR2 YSLEER. CDR3 length equals 14 residues. The chain's CDR3 is CASTPEGQSYGYTF. CDR3 DNA sequence: TGCGCCAGCACTCCAGAGGGACAGAGCTATGGCTACACCTTC.

This clone was seen more than once but under ten times. DNA of the CDR3: TGTGCCAGCAGCCCCGACCTCCGGGACAGGTCCAATCAGCCCCAGCATTTT. Encoded protein: CASSPDLRDRSNQPQHF. The chain has TRBV5-5 and TRBJ1-5; the match to TRBD1 covers 8 bases. Germline CDR1 is SGHKS and CDR2 is YYEKEE (reference sequence). This CDR3 comprises 17 residues. V shed 4 bases and J 3 bases; nucleotides not matched to a gene: 12.

This clone was found once. This chain links TRBV28 with TRBJ1-2; TRBD1 might be the D (5 bases). CDR3 length: 12 amino acids. V was pared by 5 bases and J by 8 bases, with 12 bases between. CDR1 and CDR2 (germline): MDHEN, SYDVKM. The CDR3 DNA sequence: TGTGCCAGCAGTGAAAAGACAGAAGGCTACACCTTC. It translates to CASSEKTEGYTF.

V usage is TRBV12-3 or TRBV12-4 and J usage is TRBJ2-1; the D gene is possibly TRBD1 (6 bases). This CDR3 region has 13 residues. With 3 bases removed from V and 6 bases from J, the gap between germline ends came to 9 bases. CDR3 residues: CASSFLGANEQFF. The CDR3 DNA sequence: TGTGCCAGCAGTTTTCTGGGGGCCAATGAGCAGTTCTTC.

CDR3 DNA: TGCGCCAGCAGCCAAGTTCTGGGAGGAATGACGGGAGATACGCAGTATTTT. Amino acid sequence: CASSQVLGGMTGDTQYF. The chain combines TRBV4-3 with TRBJ2-3; TRBD2 might be the D (6 bases). The CDR3 contains 17 residues. V was shortened by 1 base and J by 5 bases, with 19 bases between the two germline ends. The germline V gene has CDR1 LGHNA and CDR2 YSLEER.

As for this clone: This same CDR3 is encoded by further DNA sequences in the sample. The CDR3 protein is CASSVGQGIYEQYF. CDR3 DNA sequence: TGTGCCAGCAGCGTAGGACAGGGCATCTACGAGCAGTACTTC. The rearrangement uses TRBV9 and TRBJ2-7; TRBD1 matches at 7 bases. The CDR3 has 14 residues. The germline V gene encodes CDR1 SGDLS and CDR2 YYNGEE. The J segment lost 3 bases and the V segment lost 0 bases, leaving 3 bases of the junction unmatched.

V gene TRBV11-3 combines with J gene TRBJ1-3, with D perhaps matching TRBD1 (6 bases). CDR1 is SGHNT and CDR2 is YENEEA in the germline V gene. This CDR3 comprises 14 residues. V was pared by 5 bases and J by 3 bases, with 11 bases between. The CDR3 sequence is CASSLTGSGNTIYF. The CDR3 nucleotides are TGTGCCAGCAGCCTTACAGGGAGTGGAAACACCATATATTTT.

The chain is built from TRBV30 and TRBJ1-2, with a weak D call TRBD1 (6 bases). With 2 bases removed from V and 2 bases from J, the gap between germline ends came to 12 bases. This CDR3 has 14 residues. Looked up from germline, CDR1 is GTSNPN and CDR2 is SVGIG (reference sequence). CDR3 sequence reads: CAWSPPTGNYGYTF. Here the CDR3 DNA reads TGTGCCTGGAGTCCTCCTACAGGGAACTATGGCTACACCTTC.

The genes are TRBV7-2 and TRBJ2-4, with 13 bases lining up with TRBD2. Germline loops: CDR1 SGHTA, CDR2 FQGNSA. Trimming took 1 base from V and 4 from J; bases not matched to a gene: 7. This CDR3 contains 18 residues. The CDR3 reads CASSLGTSGRVAKNIQYF. The CDR3 bases are TGTGCCAGCAGCTTAGGGACTAGCGGGAGAGTAGCTAAAAACATTCAGTACTTC.

The J gene is TRBJ1-3, the V gene TRBV28; the D is unclear. The CDR3 is 14 residues long. Germline V gene sequence: CDR1 MDHEN, CDR2 SYDVKM. V was cut by 6 bases and J by 2 bases, with 11 bases left in between. CDR3: CASSLRSPGNTIYF. CDR3 nucleotides: TGTGCCAGCAGCCTCAGGTCCCCTGGAAACACCATATATTTT.

For this clone: Germline is not matched at one junction end, which may reflect a read error. Other DNA sequences in this specimen translate into the identical CDR3. The chain couples TRBV6-5 to TRBJ1-1; unclear D gene. The CDR3 extends over 13 amino acids. Germline V gives CDR1 MNHEY, CDR2 SVGAGI. CDR3 coding DNA: TGCGCCACCCAAACCCTACGGTCCACTGAAGCTTTCTTT. It encodes CATQTLRSTEAFF.

This rearrangement joins TRBV5-1 to TRBJ2-5; 8 bases fit TRBD1. With V trimmed by 4 bases and J by 3 bases, 5 bases remained unmatched. In germline, CDR1 is SGHRS, CDR2 YFSETQ. The CDR3 has 14 residues. The CDR3 sequence is CASSEGTGKETQYF. In DNA form, the CDR3 reads TGCGCCAGCAGCGAAGGGACAGGAAAAGAGACCCAGTACTTC.

The chain recombines TRBV28 with TRBJ2-4; 8 bases line up with TRBD1. J gave up 9 bases and V 8 bases, and 12 bases lay outside the gene matches. The CDR3 spans 14 residues. Germline-derived CDR1 and CDR2 are MDHEN and SYDVKM. The CDR3 spells CASGTGMGTGIQYF. The CDR3 bases are TGTGCCAGCGGGACAGGCATGGGGACAGGCATTCAGTACTTC.